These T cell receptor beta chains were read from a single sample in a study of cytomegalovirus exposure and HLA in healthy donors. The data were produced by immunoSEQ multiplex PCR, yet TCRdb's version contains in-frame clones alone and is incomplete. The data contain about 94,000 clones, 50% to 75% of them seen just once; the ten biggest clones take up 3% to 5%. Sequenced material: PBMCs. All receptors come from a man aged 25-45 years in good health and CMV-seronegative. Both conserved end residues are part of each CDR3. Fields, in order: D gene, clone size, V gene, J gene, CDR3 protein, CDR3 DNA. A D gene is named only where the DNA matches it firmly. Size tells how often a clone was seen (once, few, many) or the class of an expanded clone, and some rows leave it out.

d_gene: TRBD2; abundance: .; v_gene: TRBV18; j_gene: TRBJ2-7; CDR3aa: CASSPERTSGGHEQYF; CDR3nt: TGTGCCAGCTCACCAGAACGAACTAGCGGGGGACACGAGCAGTACTTC
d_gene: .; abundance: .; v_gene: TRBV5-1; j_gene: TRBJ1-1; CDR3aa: CASSLDGSSRGLAFF; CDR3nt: TGCGCCAGCAGCTTGGATGGTTCCTCCCGAGGATTGGCTTTCTTT
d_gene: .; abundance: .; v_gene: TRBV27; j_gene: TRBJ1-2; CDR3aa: CASSSPDYGYTF; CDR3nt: TGTGCCAGCAGTTCCCCCGACTATGGCTACACCTTC
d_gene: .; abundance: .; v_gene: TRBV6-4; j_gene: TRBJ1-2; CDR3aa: CASSSGVGNYGYTF; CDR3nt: TGTGCCAGCAGCTCAGGGGTAGGGAACTATGGCTACACCTTC
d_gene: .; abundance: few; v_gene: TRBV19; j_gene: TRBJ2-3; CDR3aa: CASSTPGLGDTQYF; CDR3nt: TGTGCCAGTAGTACCCCAGGGCTGGGAGATACGCAGTATTTT
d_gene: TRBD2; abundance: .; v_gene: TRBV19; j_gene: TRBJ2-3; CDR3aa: CASRSSGRDTQYF; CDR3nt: TGTGCCAGCCGATCTAGCGGGCGTGATACGCAGTATTTT
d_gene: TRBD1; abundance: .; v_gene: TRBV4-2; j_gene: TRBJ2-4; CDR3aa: CASSQEIGQGMDIQYF; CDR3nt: TGTGCCAGCAGCCAAGAAATCGGACAGGGGATGGACATTCAGTACTTC
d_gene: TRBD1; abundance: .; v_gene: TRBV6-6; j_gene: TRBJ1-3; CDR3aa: CASSGQGPGNTIYF; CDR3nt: TGTGCCAGCAGCGGACAGGGCCCTGGAAACACCATATATTTT
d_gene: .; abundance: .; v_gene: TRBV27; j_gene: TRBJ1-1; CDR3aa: CASRWGRANTEAFF; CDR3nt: TGTGCCAGCCGCTGGGGGCGAGCGAACACTGAAGCTTTCTTT
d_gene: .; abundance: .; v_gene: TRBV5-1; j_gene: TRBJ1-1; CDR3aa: CASSMQGNTEAFF; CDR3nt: TGCGCCAGCAGCATGCAGGGGAACACTGAAGCTTTCTTT
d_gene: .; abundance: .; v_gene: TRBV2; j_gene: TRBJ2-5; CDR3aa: CASRREFRETQYF; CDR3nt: TGTGCCAGCCGTCGGGAATTTAGGGAGACCCAGTACTTC
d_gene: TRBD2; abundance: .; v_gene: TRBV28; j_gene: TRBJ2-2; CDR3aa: CASSLGLAGVGTGELFF; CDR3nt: TGTGCCAGCAGTTTGGGGCTAGCGGGAGTTGGCACCGGGGAGCTGTTTTTT
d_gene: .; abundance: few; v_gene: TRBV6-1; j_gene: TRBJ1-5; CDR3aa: CASSQGGTQPQHF; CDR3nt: TGTGCCAGCAGTCAGGGAGGGACTCAGCCCCAGCATTTT
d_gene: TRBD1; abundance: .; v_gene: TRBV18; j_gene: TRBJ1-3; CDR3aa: CASSPPRDRVRNTIYF; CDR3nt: TGTGCCAGCTCACCACCGCGGGACAGGGTACGAAACACCATATATTTT
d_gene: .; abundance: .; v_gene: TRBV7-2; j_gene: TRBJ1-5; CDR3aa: CASSLSGLNQPQHF; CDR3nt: TGTGCCAGCAGCTTATCAGGGCTGAATCAGCCCCAGCATTTT
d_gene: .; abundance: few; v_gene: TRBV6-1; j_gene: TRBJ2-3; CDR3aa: CASSAPGHLTDTQYF; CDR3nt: TGTGCCAGCAGTGCGCCGGGACACCTCACAGATACGCAGTATTTT
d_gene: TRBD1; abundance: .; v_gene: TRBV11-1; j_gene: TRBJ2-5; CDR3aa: CASSSDRGVRKTQYF; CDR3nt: TGTGCCAGCAGCTCTGACAGGGGGGTCAGAAAGACCCAGTACTTC
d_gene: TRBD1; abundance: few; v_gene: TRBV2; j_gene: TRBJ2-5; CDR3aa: CASSGDRGSSETQYF; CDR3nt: TGTGCCAGCAGTGGGGACAGGGGATCGTCAGAGACCCAGTACTTC
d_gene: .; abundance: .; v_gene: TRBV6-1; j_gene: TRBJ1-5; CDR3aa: CASSAGSVGNQPQHF; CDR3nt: TGTGCCAGCAGTGCCGGAAGCGTAGGAAATCAGCCCCAGCATTTT
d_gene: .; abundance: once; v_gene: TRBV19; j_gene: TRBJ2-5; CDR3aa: CASSDAQGETQYF; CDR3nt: TGTGCCAGTAGTGACGCACAGGGAGAGACCCAGTACTTC
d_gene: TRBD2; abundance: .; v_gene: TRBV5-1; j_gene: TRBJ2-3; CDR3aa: CASSLGREADTQYF; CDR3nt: TGCGCCAGCAGCCTGGGGCGGGAGGCAGATACGCAGTATTTT
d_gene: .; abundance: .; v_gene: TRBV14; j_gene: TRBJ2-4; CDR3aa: CATSRTGINIQYF; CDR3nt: TGTGCCACCTCTAGAACAGGAATAAACATTCAGTACTTC
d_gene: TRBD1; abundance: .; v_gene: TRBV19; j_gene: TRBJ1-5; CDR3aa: CASSYRGIGGNQPQHF; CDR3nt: TGTGCCAGTAGCTACAGGGGTATAGGGGGCAATCAGCCCCAGCATTTT
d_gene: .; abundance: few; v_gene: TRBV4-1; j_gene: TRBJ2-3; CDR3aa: CASSRSRGSDTDTQYF; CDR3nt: TGCGCCAGCAGCCGATCCAGGGGATCAGATACAGATACGCAGTATTTT
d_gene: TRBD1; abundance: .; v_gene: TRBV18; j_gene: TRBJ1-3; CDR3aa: CASSPMTGSSSGNTIYF; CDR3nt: TGTGCCAGCTCACCAATGACAGGGAGCTCCTCTGGAAACACCATATATTTT
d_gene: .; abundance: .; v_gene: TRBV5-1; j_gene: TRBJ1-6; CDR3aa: CASSLEAGEVLPLHF; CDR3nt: TGCGCCAGCAGCTTGGAGGCAGGCGAAGTATTGCCCCTCCACTTT
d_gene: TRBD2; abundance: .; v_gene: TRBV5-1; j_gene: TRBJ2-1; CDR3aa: CASSFGGSPNEQFF; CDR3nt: TGCGCCAGCAGCTTTGGCGGGAGCCCCAATGAGCAGTTCTTC
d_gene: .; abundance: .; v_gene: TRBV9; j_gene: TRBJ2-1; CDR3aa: CASSDPGATVKFF; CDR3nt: TGTGCCAGCAGCGACCCTGGAGCTACTGTCAAGTTCTTC
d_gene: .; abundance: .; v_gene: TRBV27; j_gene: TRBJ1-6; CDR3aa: CASRKEEGNSPLHF; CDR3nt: TGTGCCAGCAGGAAGGAGGAAGGGAATTCACCCCTCCACTTT
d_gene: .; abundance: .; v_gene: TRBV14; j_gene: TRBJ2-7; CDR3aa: CASSQDILGENYEQYF; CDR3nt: TGTGCCAGCAGCCAAGATATTCTAGGAGAAAACTACGAGCAGTACTTC
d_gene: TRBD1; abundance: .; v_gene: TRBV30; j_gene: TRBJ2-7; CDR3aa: CAWRQQGMGYEQYF; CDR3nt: TGTGCCTGGAGGCAACAGGGGATGGGCTACGAGCAGTACTTC
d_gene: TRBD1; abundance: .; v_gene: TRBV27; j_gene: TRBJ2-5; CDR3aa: CASSPRTGGQETQYF; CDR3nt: TGTGCCAGCAGTCCCCGGACAGGGGGACAAGAGACCCAGTACTTC
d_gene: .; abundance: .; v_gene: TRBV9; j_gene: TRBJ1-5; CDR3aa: CASSVDERDQPQHF; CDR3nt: TGTGCCAGCAGCGTAGATGAGAGAGATCAGCCCCAGCATTTT
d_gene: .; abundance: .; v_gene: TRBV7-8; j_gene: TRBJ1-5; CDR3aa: CASSYLGRNQPQHF; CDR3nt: TGTGCCAGCAGCTATCTAGGGAGAAATCAGCCCCAGCATTTT
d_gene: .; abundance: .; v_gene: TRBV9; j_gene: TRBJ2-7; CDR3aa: CASSVGSTYEQYF; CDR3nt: TGTGCCAGCAGCGTAGGCAGTACCTACGAGCAGTACTTC
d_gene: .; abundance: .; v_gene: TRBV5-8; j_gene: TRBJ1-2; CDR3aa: CASSRGTSNYGYTF; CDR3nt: TGTGCCAGCAGCCGTGGGACAAGCAACTATGGCTACACCTTC
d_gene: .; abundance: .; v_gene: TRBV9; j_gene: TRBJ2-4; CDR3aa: CASSVAYRDGIQYF; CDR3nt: TGTGCCAGCAGCGTAGCTTACAGGGATGGCATTCAGTACTTC
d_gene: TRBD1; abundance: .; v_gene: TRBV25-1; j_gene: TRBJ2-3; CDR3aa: CASGHNQGVGTDTQYF; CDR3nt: TGTGCCAGCGGCCATAACCAGGGGGTTGGTACAGATACGCAGTATTTT
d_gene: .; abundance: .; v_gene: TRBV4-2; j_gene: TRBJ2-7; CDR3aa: CASSPDRVYEQYF; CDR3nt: TGTGCCAGCAGCCCTGACAGAGTCTACGAGCAGTACTTC
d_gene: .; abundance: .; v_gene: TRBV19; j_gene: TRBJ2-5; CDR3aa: CASSIRGQETQYF; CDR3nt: TGTGCCAGTAGTATACGAGGGCAGGAGACCCAGTACTTC
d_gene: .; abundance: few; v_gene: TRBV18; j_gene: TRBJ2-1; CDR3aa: CASSLGGQIHNEQFF; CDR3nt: TGTGCCAGCTCACTCGGTGGGCAGATTCACAATGAGCAGTTCTTC
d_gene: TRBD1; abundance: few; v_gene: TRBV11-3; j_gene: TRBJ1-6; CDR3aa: CASSLRQGDDSPLHF; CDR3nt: TGTGCCAGCAGCTTACGACAGGGTGATGATTCACCCCTCCACTTT
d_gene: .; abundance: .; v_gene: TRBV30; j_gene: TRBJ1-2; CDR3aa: CAWTRGLYGYTF; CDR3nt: TGTGCCTGGACCCGGGGACTCTATGGCTACACCTTC
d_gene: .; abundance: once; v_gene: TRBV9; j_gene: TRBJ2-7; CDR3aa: CASSEQIFSYEQYF; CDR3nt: TGTGCCAGCAGCGAACAGATTTTCTCCTACGAGCAGTACTTC
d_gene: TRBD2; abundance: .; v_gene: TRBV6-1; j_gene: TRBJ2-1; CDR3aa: CASSEIISGRAKNEQFF; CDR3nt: TGTGCCAGCAGTGAAATCATTAGCGGGAGGGCCAAGAATGAGCAGTTCTTC
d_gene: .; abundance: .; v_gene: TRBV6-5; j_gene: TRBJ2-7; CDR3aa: CASSYDRTGYEQYF; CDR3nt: TGTGCCAGCAGTTACGACCGAACAGGCTACGAGCAGTACTTC
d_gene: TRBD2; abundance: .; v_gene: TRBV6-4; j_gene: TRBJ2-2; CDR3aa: CASSETSGGAVGELFF; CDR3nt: TGTGCCAGCAGTGAGACTAGCGGGGGGGCCGTCGGGGAGCTGTTTTTT
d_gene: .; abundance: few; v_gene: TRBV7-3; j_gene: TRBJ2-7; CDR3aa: CASSFFFAVAELRSGEQYF; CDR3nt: TGTGCCAGCAGCTTTTTTTTTGCCGTGGCGGAGCTTCGAAGCGGCGAGCAGTACTTC